These 8 T cell receptor beta chains originate from one sample sequenced in a study of cytomegalovirus exposure and HLA in healthy donors. Clones were sequenced by immunoSEQ multiplex PCR, and TCRdb holds only the in-frame ones, with some missing. The sample lists approximately 100,000 clones, around 85% seen once, with roughly 3.8% in the top ten. The sequenced sample was PBMCs. The receptors come from a woman younger than 45 in good health and CMV-seronegative.

This chain joins TRBV5-6 and TRBJ1-1; 10 nucleotides align to TRBD1. V was pared by 4 bases and J by 2 bases, with 2 bases of the junction left unmatched. Germline-derived CDR1 and CDR2 are SGHDT and YYEEEE. The CDR3 extends over 14 amino acids. The CDR3, as DNA: TGTGCCAGCAGCCGGGACAGGGGCAACACTGAAGCTTTCTTT. The encoded protein is CASSRDRGNTEAFF.

V and J are TRBV2 and TRBJ2-1; 10 bases fit TRBD2. V shed 8 bases and J 15 bases; nucleotides not matched to a gene: 13. CDR1 and CDR2 from the germline V gene are SNHLY and FYNNEI. This CDR3 contains 13 residues. DNA for the CDR3: TGTGCCAGCCGGGAGCGGGAGGGCAAGTGGGGGTTCTTC. This encodes CASREREGKWGFF.

This clone was found a few times. The CDR3 bases are TGTGCCAGCAGCCAAGCTCCTTTGACAGGGTACGGCTACACCTTC. Translated, it gives CASSQAPLTGYGYTF. The V call is TRBV14, the J call TRBJ1-2; 7 bases agree with TRBD1. V lost 1 base and J lost 8; bases outside the gene matches: 10. Germline CDR1 SGHDN, CDR2 FVKESK. The CDR3 extends over 15 amino acids.

This chain connects TRBV5-1 to TRBJ1-3, with D possibly matching TRBD1 (5 bases). CDR1 and CDR2 (germline): SGHRS, YFSETQ. Trimming took 2 bases from V and 0 from J, leaving 12 bases between them. The CDR3 covers 16 residues. CDR3 amino acids: CASSLQDLYSGNTIYF. DNA for the CDR3: TGCGCCAGCAGCTTACAGGACCTATACTCTGGAAACACCATATATTTT.

The rearrangement uses TRBV18 and TRBJ2-1; D unclear. The CDR3 is 13 residues long. Germline V CDR1 and CDR2: KGHSH, LQKENI. Trimming removed 5 bases from V and 5 bases from J, with 10 bases in between. In DNA, the CDR3 is TGTGCCAGCTCAACCAGCGCAAACAATGAGCAGTTCTTC. This gives the protein CASSTSANNEQFF.

The sample holds one count of this clone. The chain combines TRBV2 with TRBJ1-5, with TRBD1 as a possible D gene (5 bases). Germline CDR1 SNHLY, CDR2 FYNNEI. This CDR3 has 15 residues. Trimming pared 2 bases from V and 2 bases from J, leaving 10 bases between. This chain's CDR3 is CASSERGWGNQPQHF. DNA for the CDR3: TGTGCCAGCAGTGAACGGGGGTGGGGCAATCAGCCCCAGCATTTT.

This clone is a singleton in its sample. This chain links TRBV10-3 with TRBJ1-1; unclear D gene. Germline lookup yields CDR1 ENHRY and CDR2 SYGVKD. V was clipped by 2 bases and J by 0 bases, with 10 bases between them. The CDR3 extends over 15 amino acids. DNA of the CDR3: TGTGCCATCAGTGAGCCCACTACCATGAACACTGAAGCTTTCTTT. Its translation: CAISEPTTMNTEAFF.

The chain recombines TRBV5-6 with TRBJ1-5; a weak D match, TRBD1 (6 bases). V gave up 0 bases and J gave up 2 bases, with 18 bases separating them. Germline CDR1 reads SGHDT; CDR2 reads YYEEEE. This CDR3 is 18 amino acids long. The CDR3 sequence: CASSLAAMRGTGNQPQHF. The CDR3 DNA follows: TGTGCCAGCAGCTTGGCGGCGATGAGGGGGACGGGCAATCAGCCCCAGCATTTT.